The clone carrying this TCR beta chain was found many times. The data derive from a study of CD4 and CD8 cells across lung adenocarcinoma regions. TCRdb re-called the PCR reads through MiXCR, storing one row per CDR3 protein. Of around 23,000 distinct CDR3 sequences in the sample, 53% were seen once. The patients had localized lung adenocarcinoma, a non-small cell subtype. Germline V gene lookup returns CDR1 SGDLS and CDR2 YYNGEE. The CDR3 contains 16 residues. V was pared by 1 base and J by 4 bases, with 7 bases of the junction left unmatched. Material for sequencing was CD8+ T cells from the center of a lung tumor. This rearrangement joins TRBV9 to TRBJ2-3; TRBD2 matches 9 bases. The sequence derives from a male donor with lung adenocarcinoma. The CD4 and CD8 labels of this study may be unreliable. DNA for the CDR3: TGTGCCAGCAGCGTATCTAGCGGGGACCCCGCAGATACGCAGTATTTT. Translated, it gives CASSVSSGDPADTQYF. Full variable domain (missing parts from reference TRBV9 and TRBJ2-3): DSGVTQTPKHLITATGQRVTLRCSPRSGDLSVYWYQQSLDQGLQFLIQYYNGEERAKGNILERFSAQQFPDLHSELNLSSLELGDSALYFCASSVSSGDPADTQYFGPGTRLTVL.